The clone carrying this T cell receptor beta chain showed up just once. Source study methods: Estimates of nucleated cell counts were drawn from the amplification of reference gene primers. Only in-frame clones appear in the TCRdb table, and some are missing; sequencing was by immunoSEQ multiplex PCR. V, J and clone size are those of that table, while D and trimming were read from the DNA. The sample yields 71,000 or so clones, approximately 87% seen once. This sample stems from a study of blood T cell repertoires in COVID-19. The V gene end was trimmed by 5 bases and the J gene end by 1 base; junction bases not matched to a gene: 15. CDR3 size: 18 residues. The germline V gene has CDR1 SEHNR and CDR2 FQNEAQ (reference sequence).

The TCR was taken from an elderly man in a cohort sampled during active COVID-19. J is TRBJ2-3 and V is TRBV7-9, with 7 nucleotides matching TRBD2. The sequenced material came from peripheral blood. Here the CDR3 reads CASSPRGDLPTGTDTQYF. Written as DNA, the CDR3 is TGTGCCAGCAGCCCCCGGGGGGACCTACCAACAGGCACAGATACGCAGTATTTT.